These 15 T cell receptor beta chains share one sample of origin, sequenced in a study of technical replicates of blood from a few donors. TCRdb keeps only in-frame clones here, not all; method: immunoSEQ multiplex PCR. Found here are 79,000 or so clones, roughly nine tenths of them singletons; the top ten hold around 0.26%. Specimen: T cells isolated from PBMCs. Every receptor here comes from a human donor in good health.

The CDR3: CASSLTGVQGQETQYF. The DNA for the CDR3 is TGTGCCAGCAGCTTAACTGGGGTGCAGGGGCAAGAGACCCAGTACTTC. The chain is built from TRBV7-2 and TRBJ2-5; possibly TRBD1 for D (6 bases). V lost 2 bases and J 2 bases, leaving 15 bases between the germline ends. Germline CDR1 SGHTA, CDR2 FQGNSA. CDR3 size: 16 residues. Full variable domain (rest looked up from reference TRBV7-2 and TRBJ2-5): GAGVSQSPSNKVTEKGKDVELRCDPISGHTALYWYRQSLGQGLEFLIYFQGNSAPDKSGLPSDRFSAERTGGSVSTLTIQRTQQEDSAVYLCASSLTGVQGQETQYFGPGTRLLVL.

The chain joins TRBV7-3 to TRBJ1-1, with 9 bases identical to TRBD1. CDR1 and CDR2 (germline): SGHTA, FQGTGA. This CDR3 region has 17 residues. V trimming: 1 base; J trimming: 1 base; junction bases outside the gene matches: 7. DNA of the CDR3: TGTGCCAGCAGCTTAAATTCTAGGGGACAGGGGAACACTGAAGCTTTCTTT. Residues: CASSLNSRGQGNTEAFF. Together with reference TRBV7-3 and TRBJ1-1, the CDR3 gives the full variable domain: GAGVSQTPSNKVTEKGKYVELRCDPISGHTALYWYRQSLGQGPEFLIYFQGTGAADDSGLPNDRFFAVRPEGSVSTLKIQRTERGDSAVYLCASSLNSRGQGNTEAFFGQGTRLTVV.

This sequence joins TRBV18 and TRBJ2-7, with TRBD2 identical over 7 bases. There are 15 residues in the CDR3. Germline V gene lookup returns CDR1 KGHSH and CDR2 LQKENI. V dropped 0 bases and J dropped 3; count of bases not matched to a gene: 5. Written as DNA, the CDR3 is TGTGCCAGCTCACCACCGGGACTACAACACTACGAGCAGTACTTC. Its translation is CASSPPGLQHYEQYF.

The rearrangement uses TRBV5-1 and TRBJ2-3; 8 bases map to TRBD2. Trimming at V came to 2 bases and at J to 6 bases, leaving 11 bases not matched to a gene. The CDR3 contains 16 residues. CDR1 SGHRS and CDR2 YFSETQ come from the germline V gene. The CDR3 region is CASSFGLAHITDTQYF. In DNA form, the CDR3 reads TGCGCCAGCAGCTTTGGACTAGCACATATCACGGATACGCAGTATTTT.

CDR3 sequence: CASSPGTSGRASYEQYF. The CDR3 DNA sequence: TGTGCCAGTAGCCCCGGGACTAGCGGGAGGGCCTCCTACGAGCAGTACTTC. The rearrangement joins TRBV19 to TRBJ2-7, with 16 bases identical to TRBD2. This CDR3 spans 17 amino acids. V lost 6 bases to trimming and J lost 0 bases; unmatched junction nucleotides: 5. CDR1 LNHDA and CDR2 SQIVND come from the germline V gene (reference sequence).

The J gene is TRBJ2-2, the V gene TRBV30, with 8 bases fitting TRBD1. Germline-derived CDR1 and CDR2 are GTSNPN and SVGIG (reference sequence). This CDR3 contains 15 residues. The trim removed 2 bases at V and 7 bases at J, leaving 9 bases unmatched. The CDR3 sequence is CAWSPMDREVGELFF. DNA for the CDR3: TGTGCCTGGAGTCCCATGGACAGGGAGGTCGGGGAGCTGTTTTTT.

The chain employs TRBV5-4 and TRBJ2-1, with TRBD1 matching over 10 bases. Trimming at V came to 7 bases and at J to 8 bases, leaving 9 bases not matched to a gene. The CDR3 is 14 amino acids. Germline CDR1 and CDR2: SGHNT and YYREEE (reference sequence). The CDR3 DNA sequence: TGTGCCAGCGGGCCGGGACAGGGGTCGCATGAGCAGTTCTTC. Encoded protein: CASGPGQGSHEQFF.

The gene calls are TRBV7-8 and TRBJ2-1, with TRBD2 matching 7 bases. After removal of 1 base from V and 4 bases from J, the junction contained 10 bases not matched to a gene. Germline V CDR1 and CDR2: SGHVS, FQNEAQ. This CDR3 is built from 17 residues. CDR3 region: CASSLGRAGISYNEQFF. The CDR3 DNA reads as TGTGCCAGCAGCTTAGGTCGAGCGGGAATTTCGTACAATGAGCAGTTCTTC.

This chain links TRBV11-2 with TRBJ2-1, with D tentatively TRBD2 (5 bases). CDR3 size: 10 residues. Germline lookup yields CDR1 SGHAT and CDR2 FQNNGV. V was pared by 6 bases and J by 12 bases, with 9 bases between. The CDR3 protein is CASSRRAQFF. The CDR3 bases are TGTGCCAGCAGTAGGCGGGCGCAGTTCTTC.

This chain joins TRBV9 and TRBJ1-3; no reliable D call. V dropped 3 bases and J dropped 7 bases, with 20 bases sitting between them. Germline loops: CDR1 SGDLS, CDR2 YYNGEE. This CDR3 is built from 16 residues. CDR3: CASSGGTPVVENTIYF. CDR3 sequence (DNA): TGTGCCAGCAGCGGAGGCACGCCCGTTGTGGAGAACACCATATATTTT.

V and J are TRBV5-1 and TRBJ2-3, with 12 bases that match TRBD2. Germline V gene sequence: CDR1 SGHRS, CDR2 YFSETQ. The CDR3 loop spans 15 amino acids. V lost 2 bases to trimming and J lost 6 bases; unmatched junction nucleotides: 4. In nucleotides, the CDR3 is TGCGCCAGCAGCTTCGGACTAGCGGGGCCGGATACGCAGTATTTT. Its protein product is CASSFGLAGPDTQYF.

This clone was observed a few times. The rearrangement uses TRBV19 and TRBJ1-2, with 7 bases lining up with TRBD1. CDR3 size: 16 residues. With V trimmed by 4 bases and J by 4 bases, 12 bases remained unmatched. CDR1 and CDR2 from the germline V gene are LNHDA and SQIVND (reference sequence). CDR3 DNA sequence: TGTGCCAGTAGTACCTCTCGGGGACAGAGAGTCTATGGCTACACCTTC. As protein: CASSTSRGQRVYGYTF.

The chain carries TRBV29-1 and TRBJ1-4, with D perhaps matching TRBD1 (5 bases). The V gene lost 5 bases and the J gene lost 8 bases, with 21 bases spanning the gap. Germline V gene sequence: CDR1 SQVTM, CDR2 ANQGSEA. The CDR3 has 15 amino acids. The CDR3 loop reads CSVPRWQGAGEKLFF. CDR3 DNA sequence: TGCAGCGTTCCCCGTTGGCAGGGAGCGGGCGAAAAACTGTTTTTT.

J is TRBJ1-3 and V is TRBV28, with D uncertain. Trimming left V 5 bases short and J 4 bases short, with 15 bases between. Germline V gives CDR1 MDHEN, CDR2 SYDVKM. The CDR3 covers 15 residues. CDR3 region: CASSRITVAGNTIYF. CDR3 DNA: TGTGCCAGCAGTCGTATTACAGTCGCGGGAAACACCATATATTTT.

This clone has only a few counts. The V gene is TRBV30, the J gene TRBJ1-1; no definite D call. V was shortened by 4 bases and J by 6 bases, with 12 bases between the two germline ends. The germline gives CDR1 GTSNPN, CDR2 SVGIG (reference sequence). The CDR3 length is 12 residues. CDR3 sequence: CAWIRVSAEAFF. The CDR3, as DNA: TGTGCCTGGATAAGGGTTAGCGCTGAAGCTTTCTTT.